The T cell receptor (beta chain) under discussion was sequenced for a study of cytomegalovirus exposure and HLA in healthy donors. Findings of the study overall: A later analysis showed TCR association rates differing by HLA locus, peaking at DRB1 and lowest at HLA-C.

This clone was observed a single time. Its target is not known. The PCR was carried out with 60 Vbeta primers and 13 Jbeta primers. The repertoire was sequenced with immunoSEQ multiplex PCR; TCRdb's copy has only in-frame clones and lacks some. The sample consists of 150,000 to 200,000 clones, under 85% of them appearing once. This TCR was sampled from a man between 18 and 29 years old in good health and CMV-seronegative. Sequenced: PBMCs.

In DNA, the CDR3 is TGCGCCAGCAGCCAAGGTCAGGGCGCGTTTAATGAAAAACTGTTTTTT. Translated, it gives CASSQGQGAFNEKLFF. This chain joins TRBV4-1 and TRBJ1-4, with a tentative D call TRBD1 (5 bases). Germline V gene sequence: CDR1 MGHRA, CDR2 YSYEKL. The CDR3 loop spans 16 amino acids. The ends were cut back, 1 base at V and 4 bases at J, with 13 bases in the middle.